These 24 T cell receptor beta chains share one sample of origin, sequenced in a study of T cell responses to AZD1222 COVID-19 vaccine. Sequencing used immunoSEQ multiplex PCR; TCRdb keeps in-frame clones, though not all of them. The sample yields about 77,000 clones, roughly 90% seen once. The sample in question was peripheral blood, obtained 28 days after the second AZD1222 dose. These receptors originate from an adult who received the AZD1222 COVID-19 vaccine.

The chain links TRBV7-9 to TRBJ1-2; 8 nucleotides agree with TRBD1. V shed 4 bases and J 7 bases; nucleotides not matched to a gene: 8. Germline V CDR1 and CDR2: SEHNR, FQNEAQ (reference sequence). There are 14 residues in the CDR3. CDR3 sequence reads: CASSSSTGEAGYTF. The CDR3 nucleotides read TGTGCCAGCAGCTCCTCGACAGGGGAGGCTGGCTACACCTTC. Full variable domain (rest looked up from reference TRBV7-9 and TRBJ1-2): DTGVSQNPRHKITKRGQNVTFRCDPISEHNRLYWYRQTLGQGPEFLTYFQNEAQLEKSRLLSDRFSAERPKGSFSTLEIQRTEQGDSAMYLCASSSSTGEAGYTFGSGTRLTVV.

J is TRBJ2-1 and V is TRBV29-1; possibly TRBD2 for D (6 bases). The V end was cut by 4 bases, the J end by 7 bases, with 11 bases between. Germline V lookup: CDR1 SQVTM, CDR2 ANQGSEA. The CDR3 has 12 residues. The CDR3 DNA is TGCAGCGTTGGAGGGAGGTGGAATGAGCAGTTCTTC. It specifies CSVGGRWNEQFF.

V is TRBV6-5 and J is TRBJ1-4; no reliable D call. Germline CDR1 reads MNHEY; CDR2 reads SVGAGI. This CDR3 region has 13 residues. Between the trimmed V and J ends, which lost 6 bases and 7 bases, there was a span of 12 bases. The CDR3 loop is CASSLERGEKLFF. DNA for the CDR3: TGTGCCAGCAGCCTTGAACGGGGTGAAAAACTGTTTTTT.

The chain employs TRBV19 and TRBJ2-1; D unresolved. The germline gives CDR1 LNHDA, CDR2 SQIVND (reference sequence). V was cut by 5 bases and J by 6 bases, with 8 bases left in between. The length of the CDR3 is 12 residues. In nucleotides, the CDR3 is TGTGCCAGTAGTGCAGATCTCAATGAGCAGTTCTTC. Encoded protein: CASSADLNEQFF.

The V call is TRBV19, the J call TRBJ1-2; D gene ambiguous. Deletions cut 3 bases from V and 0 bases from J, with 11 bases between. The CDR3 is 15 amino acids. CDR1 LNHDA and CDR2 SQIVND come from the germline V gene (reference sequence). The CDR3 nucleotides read TGTGCCAGTAGTATTGTAAAGGGCTCTAACTATGGCTACACCTTC. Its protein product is CASSIVKGSNYGYTF. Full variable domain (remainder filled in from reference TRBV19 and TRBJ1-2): DGGITQSPKYLFRKEGQNVTLSCEQNLNHDAMYWYRQDPGQGLRLIYYSQIVNDFQKGDIAEGYSVSREKKESFPLTVTSAQKNPTAFYLCASSIVKGSNYGYTFGSGTRLTVV.

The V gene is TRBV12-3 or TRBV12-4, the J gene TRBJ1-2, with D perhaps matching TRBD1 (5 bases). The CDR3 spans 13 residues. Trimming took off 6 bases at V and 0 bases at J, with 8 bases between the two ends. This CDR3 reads CASSRQPNYGYTF. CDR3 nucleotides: TGTGCCAGCAGCCGACAGCCTAACTATGGCTACACCTTC.

CDR3 loop: CSVSGQSEPGYTF. The CDR3, as DNA: TGCAGCGTAAGCGGACAGAGCGAGCCTGGCTACACCTTC. The chain joins TRBV29-1 to TRBJ1-2, with a weak D call TRBD1 (6 bases). V was pared by 6 bases and J by 7 bases, with 18 bases between. CDR3 length equals 13 residues. The germline CDR1 and CDR2 sequences are SQVTM and ANQGSEA.

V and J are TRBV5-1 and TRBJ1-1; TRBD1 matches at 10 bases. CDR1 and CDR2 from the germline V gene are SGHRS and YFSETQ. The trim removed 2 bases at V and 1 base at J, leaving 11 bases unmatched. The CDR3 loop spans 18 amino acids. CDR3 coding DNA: TGCGCCAGCAGCTTTGGGCTAAGACAGGGGGCCTCGAACACTGAAGCTTTCTTT. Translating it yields CASSFGLRQGASNTEAFF. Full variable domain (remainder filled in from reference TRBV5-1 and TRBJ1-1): KAGVTQTPRYLIKTRGQQVTLSCSPISGHRSVSWYQQTPGQGLQFLFEYFSETQRNKGNFPGRFSGRQFSNSRSEMNVSTLELGDSALYLCASSFGLRQGASNTEAFFGQGTRLTVV.

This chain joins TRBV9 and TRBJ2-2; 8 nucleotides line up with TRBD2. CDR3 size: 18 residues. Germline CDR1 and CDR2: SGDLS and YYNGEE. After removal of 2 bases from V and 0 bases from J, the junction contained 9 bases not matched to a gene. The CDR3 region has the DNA TGTGCCAGCAGCGTGGGCTTTAGCGGGAAACCGAACACCGGGGAGCTGTTTTTT. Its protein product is CASSVGFSGKPNTGELFF.

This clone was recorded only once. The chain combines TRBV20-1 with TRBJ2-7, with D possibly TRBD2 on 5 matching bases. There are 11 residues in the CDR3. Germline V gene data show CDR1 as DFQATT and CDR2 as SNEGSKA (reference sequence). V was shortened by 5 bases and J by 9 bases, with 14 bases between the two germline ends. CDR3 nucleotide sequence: TGCAGTGCTCCAACTAGAACGGCGCAGTACTTC. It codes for CSAPTRTAQYF.

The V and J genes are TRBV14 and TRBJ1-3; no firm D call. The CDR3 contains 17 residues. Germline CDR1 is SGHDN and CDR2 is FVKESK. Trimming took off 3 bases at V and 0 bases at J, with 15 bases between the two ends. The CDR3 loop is CASSHTIYEYSGNTIYF. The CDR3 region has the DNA TGTGCCAGCAGCCATACAATTTACGAATACTCTGGAAACACCATATATTTT.

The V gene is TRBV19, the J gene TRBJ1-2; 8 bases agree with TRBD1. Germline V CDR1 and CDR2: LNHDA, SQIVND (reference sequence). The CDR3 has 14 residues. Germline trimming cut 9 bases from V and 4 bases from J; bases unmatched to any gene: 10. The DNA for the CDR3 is TGTGCCAGCACACCAGCCGGGACAGGCTATGGCTACACCTTC. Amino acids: CASTPAGTGYGYTF.

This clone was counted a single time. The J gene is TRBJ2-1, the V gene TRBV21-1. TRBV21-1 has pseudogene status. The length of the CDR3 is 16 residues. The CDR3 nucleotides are TGTGCCAGCAGCACCATAATGAGACAGACCGTAAGCGGGCAGTTCTTC. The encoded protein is CASSTIMRQTVSGQFF.

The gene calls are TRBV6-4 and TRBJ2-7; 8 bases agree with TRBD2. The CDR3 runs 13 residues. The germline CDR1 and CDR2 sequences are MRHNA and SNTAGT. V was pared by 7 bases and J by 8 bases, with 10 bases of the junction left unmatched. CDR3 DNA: TGTGCCAGCATTCCGCTAGCGGGCCAAAAGCAGTACTTC. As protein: CASIPLAGQKQYF.

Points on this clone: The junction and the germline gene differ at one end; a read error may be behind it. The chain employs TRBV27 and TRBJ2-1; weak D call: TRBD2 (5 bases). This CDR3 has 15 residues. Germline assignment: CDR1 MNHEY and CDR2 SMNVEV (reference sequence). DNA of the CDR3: TGTGCCAGCAGTCGATCCCCCTTAGACTACTATGAGCAGTTCTTC. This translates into CASSRSPLDYYEQFF.

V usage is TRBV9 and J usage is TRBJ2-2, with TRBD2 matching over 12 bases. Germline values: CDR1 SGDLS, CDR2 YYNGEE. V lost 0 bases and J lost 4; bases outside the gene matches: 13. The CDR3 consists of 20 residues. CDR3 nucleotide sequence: TGTGCCAGCAGCGTAGCGCTAGCGGGAGGGCCAGTGTCTTTCACCGGGGAGCTGTTTTTT. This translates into CASSVALAGGPVSFTGELFF. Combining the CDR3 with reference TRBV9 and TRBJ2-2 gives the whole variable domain DSGVTQTPKHLITATGQRVTLRCSPRSGDLSVYWYQQSLDQGLQFLIQYYNGEERAKGNILERFSAQQFPDLHSELNLSSLELGDSALYFCASSVALAGGPVSFTGELFFGEGSRLTVL.

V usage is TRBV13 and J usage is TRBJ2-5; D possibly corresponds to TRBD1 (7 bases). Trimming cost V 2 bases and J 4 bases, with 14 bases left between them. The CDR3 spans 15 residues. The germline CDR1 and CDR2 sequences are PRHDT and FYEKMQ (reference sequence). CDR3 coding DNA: TGTGCCAGCAGCTTATCAGGGGGGCCTACAGAGACCCAGTACTTC. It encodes CASSLSGGPTETQYF. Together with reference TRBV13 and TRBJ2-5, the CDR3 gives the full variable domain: AAGVIQSPRHLIKEKRETATLKCYPIPRHDTVYWYQQGPGQDPQFLISFYEKMQSDKGSIPDRFSAQQFSDYHSELNMSSLELGDSALYFCASSLSGGPTETQYFGPGTRLLVL.

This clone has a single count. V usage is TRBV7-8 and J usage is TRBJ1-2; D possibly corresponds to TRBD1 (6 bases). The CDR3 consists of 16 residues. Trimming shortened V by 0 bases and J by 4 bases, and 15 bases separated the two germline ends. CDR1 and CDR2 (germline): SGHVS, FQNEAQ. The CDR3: CASSLAGQASLYGYTF. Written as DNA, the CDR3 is TGTGCCAGCAGCTTAGCGGGACAAGCTTCTCTCTATGGCTACACCTTC. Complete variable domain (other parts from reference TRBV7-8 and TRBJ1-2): GAGVSQSPRYKVAKRGQDVALRCDPISGHVSLFWYQQALGQGPEFLTYFQNEAQLDKSGLPSDRFFAERPEGSVSTLKIQRTQQEDSAVYLCASSLAGQASLYGYTFGSGTRLTVV.

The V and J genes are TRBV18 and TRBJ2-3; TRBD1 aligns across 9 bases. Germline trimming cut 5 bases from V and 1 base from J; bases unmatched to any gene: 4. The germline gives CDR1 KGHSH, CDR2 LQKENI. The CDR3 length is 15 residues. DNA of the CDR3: TGTGCCAGCTCAGGGGGACAGGGAGGCACAGATACGCAGTATTTT. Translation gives CASSGGQGGTDTQYF.

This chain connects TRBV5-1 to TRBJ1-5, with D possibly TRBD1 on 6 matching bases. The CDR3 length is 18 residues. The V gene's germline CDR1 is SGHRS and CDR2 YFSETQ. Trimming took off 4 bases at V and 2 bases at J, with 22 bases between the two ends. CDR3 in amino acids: CASSPNVVGGLGNQPQHF. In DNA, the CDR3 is TGCGCCAGCAGCCCAAACGTCGTGGGGGGCCTCGGCAATCAGCCCCAGCATTTT.

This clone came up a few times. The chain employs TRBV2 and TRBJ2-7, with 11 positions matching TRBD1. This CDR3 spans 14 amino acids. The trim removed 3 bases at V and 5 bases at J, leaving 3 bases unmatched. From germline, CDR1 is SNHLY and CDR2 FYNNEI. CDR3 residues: CASSEGTGGHEQYF. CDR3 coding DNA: TGTGCCAGCAGTGAGGGGACAGGGGGGCACGAGCAGTACTTC.

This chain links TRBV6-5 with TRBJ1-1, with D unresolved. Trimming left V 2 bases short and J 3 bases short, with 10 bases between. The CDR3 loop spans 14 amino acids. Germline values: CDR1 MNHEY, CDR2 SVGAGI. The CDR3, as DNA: TGTGCCAGCAGTTACGAGCCCGGAGACACTGAAGCTTTCTTT. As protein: CASSYEPGDTEAFF.

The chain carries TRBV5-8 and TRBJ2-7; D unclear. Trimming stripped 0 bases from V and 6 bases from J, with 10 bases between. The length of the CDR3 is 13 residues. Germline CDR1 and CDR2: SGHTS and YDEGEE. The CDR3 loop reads CASSLAWISEQYF. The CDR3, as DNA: TGTGCCAGCAGCTTGGCCTGGATCTCCGAGCAGTACTTC.

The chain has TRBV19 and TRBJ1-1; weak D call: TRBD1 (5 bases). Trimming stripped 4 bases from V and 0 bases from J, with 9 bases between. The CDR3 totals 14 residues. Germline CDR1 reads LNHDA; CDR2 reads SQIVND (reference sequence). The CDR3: CASSTWGMNTEAFF. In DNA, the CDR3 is TGTGCCAGTAGTACTTGGGGCATGAACACTGAAGCTTTCTTT.